This is a list of T cell receptor beta chains from one sample in a study of blood T cell repertoires in COVID-19. This table comes from immunoSEQ multiplex PCR, and its TCRdb copy is limited to in-frame clones, with some not included. Of some 200,000 clones in the sample, 90% were seen once. Sequenced material: peripheral blood. These receptors were collected from a man aged 50 to 59 with acute or convalescent COVID-19. Each CDR3 is given with its conserved first and last residue. The order of the fields is J gene, clone size, V gene, D gene, CDR3 DNA, CDR3 protein. A D gene is named only where the DNA matches it firmly. Some rows mark clone size as missing; the rest say once, few, many or name a class of expanded clone.

j_gene: TRBJ1-5
abundance: NA
v_gene: TRBV1
d_gene: NA
CDR3nt: TGCACCAGCAGCCAAGGAGGGACAAAACCTCATAGCAATCAGCCCCAGCATTTT
CDR3aa: CTSSQGGTKPHSNQPQHF

j_gene: TRBJ1-5
abundance: NA
v_gene: TRBV4-1
d_gene: TRBD1
CDR3nt: TGCGCCAGCAGCCAAGATCCTACAGGGGGAGGGTGGAGCAATCAGCCCCAGCATTTT
CDR3aa: CASSQDPTGGGWSNQPQHF

j_gene: TRBJ2-7
abundance: NA
v_gene: TRBV9
d_gene: NA
CDR3nt: TGTGCCAGCAGCGTAGGCGTGACAGGCGACGAGCAGTACTTC
CDR3aa: CASSVGVTGDEQYF

j_gene: TRBJ1-4
abundance: NA
v_gene: TRBV28
d_gene: NA
CDR3nt: TGTGCCAGCAGTTTGGGGCAGATTACAACTAATGAAAAACTGTTTTTT
CDR3aa: CASSLGQITTNEKLFF

j_gene: TRBJ2-2
abundance: NA
v_gene: TRBV2
d_gene: NA
CDR3nt: TGTGCCAGCTGGTTCAGCGGGTTGAACACCGGGGAGCTGTTTTTT
CDR3aa: CASWFSGLNTGELFF

j_gene: TRBJ1-5
abundance: NA
v_gene: TRBV28
d_gene: TRBD1
CDR3nt: TGTGCCAGCCGATCGGGACAGGGAGATTATAGCAATCAGCCCCAGCATTTT
CDR3aa: CASRSGQGDYSNQPQHF

j_gene: TRBJ1-2
abundance: NA
v_gene: TRBV7-9
d_gene: TRBD1
CDR3nt: TGTGCCAGCAGCTCAAGCTGGGACAGCCTCAAGCAATATGGCTACACCTTC
CDR3aa: CASSSSWDSLKQYGYTF

j_gene: TRBJ2-1
abundance: NA
v_gene: TRBV19
d_gene: TRBD2
CDR3nt: TGTGCCAGTTGCACTAGCGGGAGAGTCTATGAGCAGTTCTTC
CDR3aa: CASCTSGRVYEQFF

j_gene: TRBJ2-1
abundance: NA
v_gene: TRBV2
d_gene: TRBD2
CDR3nt: TGTGCCAGCAGGGGACTAGCGGGAGCGGCCTACAATGAGCAGTTCTTC
CDR3aa: CASRGLAGAAYNEQFF

j_gene: TRBJ1-3
abundance: once
v_gene: TRBV3-1/TRBV3-2
d_gene: TRBD1
CDR3nt: TGTGCCAGCAGCCAAGATTTCCCCCGGACAGGGGGAAACACCATATATTTT
CDR3aa: CASSQDFPRTGGNTIYF

j_gene: TRBJ1-5
abundance: NA
v_gene: TRBV19
d_gene: NA
CDR3nt: TGTGCCAGTAGTATTCCGTTAGGCAGGAAAGGCAATCAGCCCCAGCATTTT
CDR3aa: CASSIPLGRKGNQPQHF

j_gene: TRBJ2-7
abundance: NA
v_gene: TRBV9
d_gene: TRBD2
CDR3nt: TGTGCCAGCAGCGTACTTGGACTAGCGGCCACCTACGAGCAGTACTTC
CDR3aa: CASSVLGLAATYEQYF

j_gene: TRBJ2-6
abundance: NA
v_gene: TRBV6-1
d_gene: NA
CDR3nt: TGTGCCAGCAGTGAATTGGGAGGGGGGAGCTCTGGGGCCAACGTCCTGACTTTC
CDR3aa: CASSELGGGSSGANVLTF

j_gene: TRBJ2-1
abundance: NA
v_gene: TRBV6-1
d_gene: TRBD2
CDR3nt: TGTGCCAGCAGTGAACTAGCGGAGTCCTACAATGAGCAGTTCTTC
CDR3aa: CASSELAESYNEQFF

j_gene: TRBJ2-2
abundance: NA
v_gene: TRBV9
d_gene: TRBD2
CDR3nt: TGTGCCAGCAGCGTAGCGGCGGGGGGCCCTGGGGAGCTGTTTTTT
CDR3aa: CASSVAAGGPGELFF

j_gene: TRBJ2-2
abundance: NA
v_gene: TRBV19
d_gene: TRBD2
CDR3nt: TGTGCCAGTAGTTACCCCCCAGCGGGGTTTACCGGGGAGCTGTTTTTT
CDR3aa: CASSYPPAGFTGELFF

j_gene: TRBJ1-4
abundance: NA
v_gene: TRBV27
d_gene: NA
CDR3nt: TGTGCCAGCAGTCCCCTCCCCTTTAGAACAGGCGAAAAACTGTTTTTT
CDR3aa: CASSPLPFRTGEKLFF

j_gene: TRBJ2-2
abundance: NA
v_gene: TRBV2
d_gene: NA
CDR3nt: TGTGCCAGCAGTGTACAGGGTATGGGCACCGGGGAGCTGTTTTTT
CDR3aa: CASSVQGMGTGELFF

j_gene: TRBJ2-1
abundance: once
v_gene: TRBV30
d_gene: TRBD2
CDR3nt: TGTGCCTGGAGTGTACGGGGACTAATCCCCCCCGGGGTCTTC
CDR3aa: CAWSVRGLIPPGVF

j_gene: TRBJ2-6
abundance: NA
v_gene: TRBV7-6
d_gene: NA
CDR3nt: TGTGCCAGCAGCTTAGTTGTACCGGGCTCTGGGGCCAACGTCCTGACTTTC
CDR3aa: CASSLVVPGSGANVLTF

j_gene: TRBJ2-1
abundance: NA
v_gene: TRBV2
d_gene: NA
CDR3nt: TGTGCCAGCAGTGGGGGCTGGAACTACAATGAGCAGTTCTTC
CDR3aa: CASSGGWNYNEQFF

j_gene: TRBJ1-1
abundance: NA
v_gene: TRBV30
d_gene: NA
CDR3nt: TGTGCCTGGAGTGGGGCTTGGAACACTGAAGCTTTCTTT
CDR3aa: CAWSGAWNTEAFF

j_gene: TRBJ2-3
abundance: NA
v_gene: TRBV3-1/TRBV3-2
d_gene: TRBD2
CDR3nt: TGTGCCAGCAGCCTCCGCCGGGGGGGACGTAGCACAGATACGCAGTATTTT
CDR3aa: CASSLRRGGRSTDTQYF

j_gene: TRBJ2-1
abundance: NA
v_gene: TRBV6-5
d_gene: TRBD1
CDR3nt: TGTGCCAGCAGCTACGGGGGACAGGGGGCCTACAATGAGCAGTTCTTC
CDR3aa: CASSYGGQGAYNEQFF

j_gene: TRBJ1-5
abundance: NA
v_gene: TRBV21-1
d_gene: NA
CDR3nt: TGTGCCAGCAGCAAGGGACCGACAGGGAGGCATCAGCCCCAGCATTTT
CDR3aa: CASSKGPTGRHQPQHF

j_gene: TRBJ2-1
abundance: NA
v_gene: TRBV5-1
d_gene: TRBD2
CDR3nt: TGCGCCAGCAGAATCGGCGGGAGGAGTTCCTACAATGAGCAGTTCTTC
CDR3aa: CASRIGGRSSYNEQFF

j_gene: TRBJ1-1
abundance: NA
v_gene: TRBV6-1
d_gene: NA
CDR3nt: TGTGCCAGCAGTGAGAACAGACAAGCTTTCTTT
CDR3aa: CASSENRQAFF

j_gene: TRBJ1-6
abundance: NA
v_gene: TRBV28
d_gene: NA
CDR3nt: TGTGCCAGCAGTTTAATCCAGGGATCTGGGATTTCACCCCTCCACTTT
CDR3aa: CASSLIQGSGISPLHF

j_gene: TRBJ2-2
abundance: NA
v_gene: TRBV9
d_gene: TRBD2
CDR3nt: TGTGCCAGCAGCGTAGGGGGTAGCGGGGGGACCCCGAACACCGGGGAGCTGTTTTTT
CDR3aa: CASSVGGSGGTPNTGELFF

j_gene: TRBJ2-2
abundance: NA
v_gene: TRBV15
d_gene: TRBD1
CDR3nt: TGTGCCTTCGGGGACAGTAACACCGGGGAGCTGTTTTTT
CDR3aa: CAFGDSNTGELFF

j_gene: TRBJ1-6
abundance: NA
v_gene: TRBV3-1/TRBV3-2
d_gene: NA
CDR3nt: TGTGCCAGCAGCCAAGCCAGGGGTCTCTATAATTCACCCCTCCACTTT
CDR3aa: CASSQARGLYNSPLHF

j_gene: TRBJ1-5
abundance: NA
v_gene: TRBV6-1
d_gene: NA
CDR3nt: TGTGCCAGCAGTGAAACCCTCCAGGGCTATAATCAGCCCCAGCATTTT
CDR3aa: CASSETLQGYNQPQHF

j_gene: TRBJ2-7
abundance: NA
v_gene: TRBV6-5
d_gene: TRBD2
CDR3nt: TGTGCCAGCAGGGGGGAGGGCGTGGGGGAGCAGTACTTC
CDR3aa: CASRGEGVGEQYF

j_gene: TRBJ1-6
abundance: few
v_gene: TRBV9
d_gene: NA
CDR3nt: TGTGCCAGCAGCGAGGACACATCCTATAATTCACCCCTCCACTTT
CDR3aa: CASSEDTSYNSPLHF

j_gene: TRBJ2-7
abundance: NA
v_gene: TRBV28
d_gene: TRBD2
CDR3nt: TGTGCCAGCAGTTCCTCGACTAGCCCGTACGAGCAGTACTTC
CDR3aa: CASSSSTSPYEQYF

j_gene: TRBJ1-4
abundance: NA
v_gene: TRBV19
d_gene: NA
CDR3nt: TGTGCCAGTAGTAGCGCCGCTGCAACTAATGAAAAACTGTTTTTT
CDR3aa: CASSSAAATNEKLFF

j_gene: TRBJ2-5
abundance: NA
v_gene: TRBV3-1/TRBV3-2
d_gene: TRBD2
CDR3nt: TGTGCCAGCGGGTCCGGGGGGGCTGGTCAATCTTGGGGAGAGACCCAGTACTTC
CDR3aa: CASGSGGAGQSWGETQYF

j_gene: TRBJ2-2
abundance: NA
v_gene: TRBV7-6
d_gene: TRBD1
CDR3nt: TGTGCCAGCAGAACCGGGACAGGGATCGGGGAGCTGTTTTTT
CDR3aa: CASRTGTGIGELFF

j_gene: TRBJ2-3
abundance: NA
v_gene: TRBV12-5
d_gene: TRBD2
CDR3nt: TGTGCCATAGTGGTCCCCCGGCCCGGGACTAGCGGGGGGGGGTGCCATACGCAGTATTTT
CDR3aa: CAIVVPRPGTSGGGCHTQYF

j_gene: TRBJ1-4
abundance: NA
v_gene: TRBV19
d_gene: NA
CDR3nt: TGTGCCGTGAGCCGGGGCCGCGGCGGGGAAAGTGAAAAACTGTTTTTT
CDR3aa: CAVSRGRGGESEKLFF

j_gene: TRBJ2-1
abundance: NA
v_gene: TRBV27
d_gene: NA
CDR3nt: TGTGCCAGCTCTTTGGTGGGGGCAGACGTATACAATGAGCAGTTCTTC
CDR3aa: CASSLVGADVYNEQFF

j_gene: TRBJ1-6
abundance: NA
v_gene: TRBV9
d_gene: NA
CDR3nt: TGTGCCAGCAGCGTAGAAGGTAGAGGAGCACCCCTCCACTTT
CDR3aa: CASSVEGRGAPLHF

j_gene: TRBJ2-1
abundance: NA
v_gene: TRBV3-1/TRBV3-2
d_gene: NA
CDR3nt: TGTGCCAGCAGCCAAGATCGGCCAGGTGATTGGAATGAGCAGTTCTTC
CDR3aa: CASSQDRPGDWNEQFF

j_gene: TRBJ1-4
abundance: once
v_gene: TRBV28
d_gene: NA
CDR3nt: TGTGCCAGCAGTGCCGCAGGGAGGGCTAATGAAAAACTGTTTTTT
CDR3aa: CASSAAGRANEKLFF

j_gene: TRBJ2-1
abundance: NA
v_gene: TRBV6-2/TRBV6-3
d_gene: NA
CDR3nt: TGTGCCAGCAGCCCTCCCGGGAGCAGTTCCTACAATGAGCAGTTCTTC
CDR3aa: CASSPPGSSSYNEQFF

j_gene: TRBJ1-4
abundance: NA
v_gene: TRBV7-8
d_gene: NA
CDR3nt: TGTGCCAGCAGCTTAGCCCGTAGGGGGGGAGGAGAAAAACTGTTTTTT
CDR3aa: CASSLARRGGGEKLFF

j_gene: TRBJ2-3
abundance: NA
v_gene: TRBV7-2
d_gene: NA
CDR3nt: TGTGCCAGCAGCTTAGCGTACGGCGGATTCACAGATACGCAGTATTTT
CDR3aa: CASSLAYGGFTDTQYF

j_gene: TRBJ1-4
abundance: few
v_gene: TRBV4-3
d_gene: NA
CDR3nt: TGCGCCAGCAGCCTAGGACAGATTAATGAAAAACTGTTTTTT
CDR3aa: CASSLGQINEKLFF

j_gene: TRBJ2-1
abundance: NA
v_gene: TRBV2
d_gene: NA
CDR3nt: TGTGCCAGCAGTGAGCAAGGGACAAGCTACAATGAGCAGTTCTTC
CDR3aa: CASSEQGTSYNEQFF

j_gene: TRBJ2-1
abundance: NA
v_gene: TRBV19
d_gene: NA
CDR3nt: TGTGCCAGTAGTATAGAGTCGGAGGGACAGTTCTTC
CDR3aa: CASSIESEGQFF

j_gene: TRBJ1-5
abundance: once
v_gene: TRBV2
d_gene: NA
CDR3nt: TGTGCCAGCAGTGATGGAACGGGTTATCAGCCCCAGCATTTT
CDR3aa: CASSDGTGYQPQHF

j_gene: TRBJ1-1
abundance: once
v_gene: TRBV28
d_gene: TRBD1
CDR3nt: TGTGCCAGCAGTCTCCCCGGACAGGGGAGTGACACTGAAGCTTTCTTT
CDR3aa: CASSLPGQGSDTEAFF

j_gene: TRBJ1-6
abundance: once
v_gene: TRBV5-1
d_gene: NA
CDR3nt: TGCGCCAGCCGTCTTGGCAGTAACTATAATTCACCCCTCCACTTT
CDR3aa: CASRLGSNYNSPLHF

j_gene: TRBJ1-1
abundance: NA
v_gene: TRBV20-1
d_gene: NA
CDR3nt: TGCAGTGCTGGTGGGCCGGGTGAAGCTTTCTTT
CDR3aa: CSAGGPGEAFF